The clone carrying this TCR beta chain has ten or more counts. The source of the sample is a study of Graves' ophthalmopathy and Graves' hyperthyroidism. Germline V CDR1 and CDR2: SNHLY, FYNNEI. The CDR3 is 14 residues long. V lost 6 bases to trimming and J lost 12 bases, with 23 bases between them. The authors amplified TCR beta CDR3 regions, and they did so from RNA transcripts for repertoire sequencing. HTBI primers served in a first-round RT-PCR, which a second-round multiplex PCR followed. TCRdb re-derived calls from the multiplex PCR reads in MiXCR, one entry per CDR3 protein. The profile shows a few hundred thousand distinct CDR3 sequences, 35% to 40% of them singletons.

The chain joins TRBV2 to TRBJ2-5; D perhaps matches TRBD2 (6 bases). Sequencing was done on a sample of peripheral blood or thyroid tissue (not recorded which). This clonotype was obtained from an adult man with Graves' hyperthyroidism. CDR3 sequence (DNA): TGTGCCAGCAGGGAGCCGGGACTCCCAGTTTTGGAGTACTTC. This gives the protein CASREPGLPVLEYF. The full variable domain, in which reference TRBV2 and TRBJ2-5 provide the parts outside the CDR3, is EPEVTQTPSHQVTQMGQEVILRCVPISNHLYFYWYRQILGQKVEFLVSFYNNEISEKSEIFDDQFSVERPDGSNFTLKIRSTKLEDSAMYFCASREPGLPVLEYFGPGTRLLVL.